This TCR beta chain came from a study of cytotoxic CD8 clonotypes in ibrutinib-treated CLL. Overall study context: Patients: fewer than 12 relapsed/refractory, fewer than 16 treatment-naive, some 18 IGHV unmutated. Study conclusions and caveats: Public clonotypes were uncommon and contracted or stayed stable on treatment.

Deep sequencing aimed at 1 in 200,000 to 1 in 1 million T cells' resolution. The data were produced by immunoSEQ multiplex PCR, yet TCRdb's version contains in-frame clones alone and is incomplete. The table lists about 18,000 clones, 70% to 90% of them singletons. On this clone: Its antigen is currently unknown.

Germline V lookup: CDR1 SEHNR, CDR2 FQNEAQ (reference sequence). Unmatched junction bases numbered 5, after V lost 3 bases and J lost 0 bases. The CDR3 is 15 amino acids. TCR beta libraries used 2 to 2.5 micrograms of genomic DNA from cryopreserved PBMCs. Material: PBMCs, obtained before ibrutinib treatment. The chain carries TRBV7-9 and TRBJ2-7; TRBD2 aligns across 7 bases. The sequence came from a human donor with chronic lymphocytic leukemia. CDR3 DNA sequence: TGTGCCAGCAGCTTCGGGGGGTCGAGCTCCTACGAGCAGTACTTC. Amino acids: CASSFGGSSSYEQYF.